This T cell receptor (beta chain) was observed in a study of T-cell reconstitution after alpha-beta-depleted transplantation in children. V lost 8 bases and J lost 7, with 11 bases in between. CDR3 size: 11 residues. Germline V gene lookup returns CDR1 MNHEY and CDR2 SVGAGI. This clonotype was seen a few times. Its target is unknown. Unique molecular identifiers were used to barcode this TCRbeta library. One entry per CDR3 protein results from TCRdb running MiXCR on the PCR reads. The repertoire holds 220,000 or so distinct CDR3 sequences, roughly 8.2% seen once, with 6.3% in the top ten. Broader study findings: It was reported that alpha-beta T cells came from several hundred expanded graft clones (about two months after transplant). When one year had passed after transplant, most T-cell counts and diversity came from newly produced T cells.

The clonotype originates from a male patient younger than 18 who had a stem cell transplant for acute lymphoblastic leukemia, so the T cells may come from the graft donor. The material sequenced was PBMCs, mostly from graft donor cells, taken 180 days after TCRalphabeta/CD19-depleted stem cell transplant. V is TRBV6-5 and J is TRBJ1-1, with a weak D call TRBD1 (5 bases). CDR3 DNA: TGTGCCAGCGGTGGGGGGGATGAAGCTTTCTTT. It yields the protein CASGGGDEAFF.